The T cell receptor (beta chain) under discussion was sequenced for a study of T cells in severe cutaneous drug reactions. Study at large: A European registry, Taiwan and Thailand supplied patients during about 2010 to 2019. The ALDEN and Naranjo causality algorithms determined the culprit drug. Blister fluids or cells and PBMC were collected from patients in acute or recovery stage.

The iRepertoire multiplex PCR system with TCR subtype-specific primers built both bulk and single-cell libraries. Using the multiplex PCR reads, TCRdb records one entry per CDR3 protein without DNA. The sample holds roughly 7,100 distinct CDR3 sequences. The patients sequenced had a carbamazepine-induced Stevens-Johnson syndrome or toxic epidermal necrolysis reaction. The study's findings and limits: Blister cells averaged around 31% and PBMC about 5% TRBV12-4 in carbamazepine-induced Stevens-Johnson syndrome or toxic epidermal necrolysis patients.

Germline V lookup: CDR1 PRHDT, CDR2 FYEKMQ (reference sequence). This CDR3 contains 14 residues. A remark on this clonotype: Its target is unknown.

The chain couples TRBV13 to TRBJ2-3. The clonotype originates from a human donor with toxic epidermal necrolysis, a severe cutaneous drug reaction. Input material: cells from a skin blister. The CDR3 loop is CASSSRRDGDTQYF.